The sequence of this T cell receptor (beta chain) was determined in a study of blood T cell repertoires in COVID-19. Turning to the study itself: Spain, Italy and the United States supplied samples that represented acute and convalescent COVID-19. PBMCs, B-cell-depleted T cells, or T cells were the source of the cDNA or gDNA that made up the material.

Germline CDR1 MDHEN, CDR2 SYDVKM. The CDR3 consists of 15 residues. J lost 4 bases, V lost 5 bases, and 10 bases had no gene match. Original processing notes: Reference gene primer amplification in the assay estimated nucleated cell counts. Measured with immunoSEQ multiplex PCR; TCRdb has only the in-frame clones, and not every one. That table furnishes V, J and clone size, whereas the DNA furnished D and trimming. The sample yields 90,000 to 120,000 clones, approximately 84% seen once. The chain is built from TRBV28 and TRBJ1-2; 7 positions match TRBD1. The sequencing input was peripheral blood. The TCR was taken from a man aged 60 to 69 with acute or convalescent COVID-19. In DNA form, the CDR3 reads TGTGCCAGCAGTACTCCCCGACAGGGCGGCTATGGCTACACCTTC. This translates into CASSTPRQGGYGYTF.